Described below is a single T cell receptor (beta chain) sequence and its context. Clones were read by immunoSEQ multiplex PCR, and TCRdb kept only the in-frame ones, dropping some. Among about 100,000 clones listed, around 88% were seen once. The record originates from a study of blood T cell repertoires in COVID-19. Whole-study context: PBMCs, B-cell-depleted T cells, or T cells were the source of the cDNA or gDNA that made up the material.

With 6 bases removed from V and 4 bases from J, the gap between germline ends came to 15 bases. The CDR3 totals 14 residues. Germline V gene data show CDR1 as SQVTM and CDR2 as ANQGSEA. The sequence was obtained from a human donor in a cohort sampled during active COVID-19. The sequenced sample consisted of peripheral blood. The V gene is TRBV29-1, the J gene TRBJ2-2; no firm D call. The CDR3 loop reads CSVRTDILTGELFF. CDR3 nucleotides: TGCAGCGTCCGAACAGACATTCTCACCGGGGAGCTGTTTTTT.